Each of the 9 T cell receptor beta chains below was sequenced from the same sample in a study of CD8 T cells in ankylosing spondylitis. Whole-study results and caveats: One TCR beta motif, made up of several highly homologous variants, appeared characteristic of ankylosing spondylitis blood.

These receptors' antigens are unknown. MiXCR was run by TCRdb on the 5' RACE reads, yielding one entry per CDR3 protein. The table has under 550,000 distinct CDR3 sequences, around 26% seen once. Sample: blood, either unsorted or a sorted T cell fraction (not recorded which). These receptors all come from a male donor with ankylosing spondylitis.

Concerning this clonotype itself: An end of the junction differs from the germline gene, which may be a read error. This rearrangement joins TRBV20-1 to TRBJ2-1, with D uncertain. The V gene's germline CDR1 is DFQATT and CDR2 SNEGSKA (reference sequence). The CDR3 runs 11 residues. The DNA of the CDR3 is TGCAGTGCCAGAGGTTGGCATGAGCAGTTCTTC. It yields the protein CSARGWHEQFF.

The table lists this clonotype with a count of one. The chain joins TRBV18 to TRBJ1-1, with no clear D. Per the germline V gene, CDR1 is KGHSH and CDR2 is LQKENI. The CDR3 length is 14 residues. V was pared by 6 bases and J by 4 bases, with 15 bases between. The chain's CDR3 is CASSPSPDLTEAFF. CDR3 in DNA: TGTGCCAGCTCCCCGTCCCCGGACCTCACTGAAGCTTTCTTT.

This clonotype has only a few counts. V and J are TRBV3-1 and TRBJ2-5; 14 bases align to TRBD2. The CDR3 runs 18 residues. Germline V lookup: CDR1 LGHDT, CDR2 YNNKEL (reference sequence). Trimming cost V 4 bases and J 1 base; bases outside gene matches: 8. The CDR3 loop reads CASSPGTSGSILQETQYF. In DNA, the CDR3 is TGTGCCAGCAGCCCAGGGACTAGCGGGAGCATTCTCCAAGAGACCCAGTACTTC.

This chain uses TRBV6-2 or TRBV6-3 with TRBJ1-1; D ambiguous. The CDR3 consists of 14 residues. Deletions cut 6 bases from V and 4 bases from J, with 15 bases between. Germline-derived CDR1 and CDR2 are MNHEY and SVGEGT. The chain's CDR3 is CASSVPPLGTEAFF. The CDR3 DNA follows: TGTGCCAGCAGCGTACCGCCCTTGGGCACTGAAGCTTTCTTT.

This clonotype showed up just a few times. CDR3 sequence reads: CAWSTPVSSYNSPLHF. The CDR3 coding sequence is TGTGCCTGGAGTACGCCGGTTAGCTCCTATAATTCACCCCTCCACTTT. The J gene is TRBJ1-6, the V gene TRBV30; D remains ambiguous. The CDR3 consists of 16 residues. CDR1 and CDR2 (germline): GTSNPN, SVGIG (reference sequence). The germline V and J ends were trimmed by 2 bases and 0 bases, with 11 bases remaining between them. The full variable domain, completed using reference TRBV30 and TRBJ1-6, is SQTIHQWPATLVQPVGSPLSLECTVEGTSNPNLYWYRQAAGRGLQLLFYSVGIGQISSEVPQNLSASRPQDRQFILSSKKLLLSDSGFYLCAWSTPVSSYNSPLHFGNGTRLTVT.

CDR3 nucleotide sequence: TGTGCCAGCCGACAGGGGGTGGATAATTCACCCCTCCACTTT. Translation gives CASRQGVDNSPLHF. The chain links TRBV27 to TRBJ1-6; TRBD1 agrees at 9 bases. CDR3 size: 14 residues. Germline CDR1 and CDR2: MNHEY and SMNVEV (reference sequence). V was clipped by 8 bases and J by 5 bases; unmatched bases: 4.

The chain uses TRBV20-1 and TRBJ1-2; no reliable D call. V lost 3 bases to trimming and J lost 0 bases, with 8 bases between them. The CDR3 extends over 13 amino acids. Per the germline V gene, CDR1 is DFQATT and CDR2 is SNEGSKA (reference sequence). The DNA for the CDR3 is TGCAGTGCTAGCTTCCAGACTAACTATGGCTACACCTTC. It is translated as CSASFQTNYGYTF.

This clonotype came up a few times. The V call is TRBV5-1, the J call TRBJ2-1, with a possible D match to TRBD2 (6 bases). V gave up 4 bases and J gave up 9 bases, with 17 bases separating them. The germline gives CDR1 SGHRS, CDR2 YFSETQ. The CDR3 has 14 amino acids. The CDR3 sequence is CASSGEPQGGEQFF. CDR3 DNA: TGCGCCAGCAGCGGCGAACCGCAGGGAGGTGAGCAGTTCTTC.

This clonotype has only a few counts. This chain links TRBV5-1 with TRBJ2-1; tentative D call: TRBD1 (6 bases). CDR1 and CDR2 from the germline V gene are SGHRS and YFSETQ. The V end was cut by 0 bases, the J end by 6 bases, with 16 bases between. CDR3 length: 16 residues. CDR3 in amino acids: CASSLADPGDGNEQFF. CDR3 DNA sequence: TGCGCCAGCAGCTTGGCGGATCCAGGGGACGGCAATGAGCAGTTCTTC. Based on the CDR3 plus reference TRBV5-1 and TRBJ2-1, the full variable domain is KAGVTQTPRYLIKTRGQQVTLSCSPISGHRSVSWYQQTPGQGLQFLFEYFSETQRNKGNFPGRFSGRQFSNSRSEMNVSTLELGDSALYLCASSLADPGDGNEQFFGPGTRLTVL.